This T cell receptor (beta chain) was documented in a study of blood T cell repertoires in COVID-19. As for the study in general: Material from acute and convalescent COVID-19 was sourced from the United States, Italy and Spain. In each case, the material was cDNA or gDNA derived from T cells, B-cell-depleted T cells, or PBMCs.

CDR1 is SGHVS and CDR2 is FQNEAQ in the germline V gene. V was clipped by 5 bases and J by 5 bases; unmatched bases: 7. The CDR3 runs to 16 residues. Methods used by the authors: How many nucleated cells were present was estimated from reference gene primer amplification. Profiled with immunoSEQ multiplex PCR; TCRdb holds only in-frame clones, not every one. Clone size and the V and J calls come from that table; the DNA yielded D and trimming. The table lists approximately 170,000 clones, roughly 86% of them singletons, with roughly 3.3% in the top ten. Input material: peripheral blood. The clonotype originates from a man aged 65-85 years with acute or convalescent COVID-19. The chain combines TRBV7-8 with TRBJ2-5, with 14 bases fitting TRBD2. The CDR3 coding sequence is TGTGCCAGCAGCCCGGGACTAGCGGGAGTGTGGGAGACCCAGTACTTC. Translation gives CASSPGLAGVWETQYF.